The subject of this entry is one TCR beta chain. Germline values: CDR1 SGHAT, CDR2 FQDESV (reference sequence). With 6 bases clipped from V and 2 bases from J, the junction kept 5 bases outside the gene matches. The length of the CDR3 is 14 residues. This sample stems from a study of OX40 agonist ivuxolimab in advanced cancers. Produced via immunoSEQ multiplex PCR; TCRdb's table is partial and in-frame only. The sample includes 95,000 to 100,000 clones, about four fifths of them seen just once. The material was CD4+ or CD8+ T cells sorted from blood, obtained in a trial of the OX40 agonist ivuxolimab. The receptor was derived from an adult with an advanced solid tumor such as melanoma, head and neck, liver or kidney cancer. This rearrangement joins TRBV11-1 to TRBJ1-2, with TRBD1 identical over 8 bases. The CDR3 loop reads CASRHTGGNYGYTF. The CDR3 region has the DNA TGTGCCAGCAGACATACAGGGGGGAACTATGGCTACACCTTC.